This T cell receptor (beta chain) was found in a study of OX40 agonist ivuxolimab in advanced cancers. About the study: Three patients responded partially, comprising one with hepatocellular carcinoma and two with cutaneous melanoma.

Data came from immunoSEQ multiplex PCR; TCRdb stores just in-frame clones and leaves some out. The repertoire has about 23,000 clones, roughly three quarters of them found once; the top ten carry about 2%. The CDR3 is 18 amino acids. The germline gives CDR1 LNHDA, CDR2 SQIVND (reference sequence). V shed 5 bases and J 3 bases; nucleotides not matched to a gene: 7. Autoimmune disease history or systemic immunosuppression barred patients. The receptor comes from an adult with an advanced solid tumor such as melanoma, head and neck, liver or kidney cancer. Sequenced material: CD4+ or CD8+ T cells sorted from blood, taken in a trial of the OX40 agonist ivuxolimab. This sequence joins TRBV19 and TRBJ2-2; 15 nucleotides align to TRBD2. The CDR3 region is CASSRGLAGGFDTGELFF. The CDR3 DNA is TGTGCCAGTAGTCGGGGACTAGCGGGAGGTTTCGACACCGGGGAGCTGTTTTTT.